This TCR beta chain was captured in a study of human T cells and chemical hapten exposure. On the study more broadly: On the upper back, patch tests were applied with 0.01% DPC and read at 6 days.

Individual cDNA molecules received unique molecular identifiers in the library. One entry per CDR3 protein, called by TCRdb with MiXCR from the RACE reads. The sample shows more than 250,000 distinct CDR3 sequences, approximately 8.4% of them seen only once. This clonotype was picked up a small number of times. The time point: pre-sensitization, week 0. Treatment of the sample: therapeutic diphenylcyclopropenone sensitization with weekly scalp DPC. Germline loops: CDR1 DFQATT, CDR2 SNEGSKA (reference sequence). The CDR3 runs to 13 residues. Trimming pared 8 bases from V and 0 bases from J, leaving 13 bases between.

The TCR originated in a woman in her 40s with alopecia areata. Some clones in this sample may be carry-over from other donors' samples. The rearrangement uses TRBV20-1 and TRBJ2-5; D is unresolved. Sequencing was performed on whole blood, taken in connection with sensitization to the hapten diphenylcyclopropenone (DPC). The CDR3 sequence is CSSVTSNQETQYF. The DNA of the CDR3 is TGCAGTTCTGTTACCAGTAACCAAGAGACCCAGTACTTC.